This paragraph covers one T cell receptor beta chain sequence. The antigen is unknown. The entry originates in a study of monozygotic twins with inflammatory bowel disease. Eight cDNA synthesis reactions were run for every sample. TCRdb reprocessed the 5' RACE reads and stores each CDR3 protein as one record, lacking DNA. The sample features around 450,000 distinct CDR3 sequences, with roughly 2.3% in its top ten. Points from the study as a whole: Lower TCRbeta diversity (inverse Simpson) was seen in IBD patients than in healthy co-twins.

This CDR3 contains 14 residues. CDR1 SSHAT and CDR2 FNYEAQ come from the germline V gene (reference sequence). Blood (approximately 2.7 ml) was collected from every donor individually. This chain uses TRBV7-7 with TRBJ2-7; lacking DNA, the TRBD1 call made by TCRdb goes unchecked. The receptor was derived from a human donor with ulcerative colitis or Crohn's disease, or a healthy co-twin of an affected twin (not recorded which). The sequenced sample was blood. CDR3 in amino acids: CASSRGQGENEQYF.